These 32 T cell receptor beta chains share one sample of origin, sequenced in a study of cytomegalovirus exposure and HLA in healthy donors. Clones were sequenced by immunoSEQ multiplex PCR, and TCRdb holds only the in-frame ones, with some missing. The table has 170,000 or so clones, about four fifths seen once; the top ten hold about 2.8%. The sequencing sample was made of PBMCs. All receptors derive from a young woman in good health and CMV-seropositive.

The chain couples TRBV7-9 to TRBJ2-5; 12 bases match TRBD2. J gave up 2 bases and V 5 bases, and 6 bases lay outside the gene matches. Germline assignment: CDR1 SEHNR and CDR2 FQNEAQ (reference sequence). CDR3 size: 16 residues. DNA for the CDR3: TGTGCCAGCAGCATCCTACTAGCGGGGGGTCAAGAGACCCAGTACTTC. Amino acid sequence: CASSILLAGGQETQYF.

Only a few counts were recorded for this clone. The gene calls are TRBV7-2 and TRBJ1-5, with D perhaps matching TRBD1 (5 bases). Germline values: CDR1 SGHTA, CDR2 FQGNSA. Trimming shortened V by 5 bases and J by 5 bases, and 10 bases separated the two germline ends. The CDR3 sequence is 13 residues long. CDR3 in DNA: TGTGCCAGCAGCCAGGGCCCTCATCAGCCCCAGCATTTT. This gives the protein CASSQGPHQPQHF. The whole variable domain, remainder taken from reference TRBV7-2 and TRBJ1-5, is GAGVSQSPSNKVTEKGKDVELRCDPISGHTALYWYRQSLGQGLEFLIYFQGNSAPDKSGLPSDRFSAERTGGSVSTLTIQRTQQEDSAVYLCASSQGPHQPQHFGDGTRLSIL.

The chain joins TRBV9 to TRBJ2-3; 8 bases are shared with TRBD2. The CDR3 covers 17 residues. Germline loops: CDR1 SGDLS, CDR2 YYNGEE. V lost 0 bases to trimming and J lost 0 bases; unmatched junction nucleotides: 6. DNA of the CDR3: TGTGCCAGCAGCGTAGGGAGCGGGGGCCGTAGCACAGATACGCAGTATTTT. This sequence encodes CASSVGSGGRSTDTQYF.

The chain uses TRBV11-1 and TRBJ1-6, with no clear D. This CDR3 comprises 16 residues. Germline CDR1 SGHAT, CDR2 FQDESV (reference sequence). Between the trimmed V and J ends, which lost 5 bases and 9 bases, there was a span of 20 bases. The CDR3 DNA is TGTGCCAGCAGCCTTACCCGAGGACTGGGAGGTTCACCCCTCCACTTT. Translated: CASSLTRGLGGSPLHF.

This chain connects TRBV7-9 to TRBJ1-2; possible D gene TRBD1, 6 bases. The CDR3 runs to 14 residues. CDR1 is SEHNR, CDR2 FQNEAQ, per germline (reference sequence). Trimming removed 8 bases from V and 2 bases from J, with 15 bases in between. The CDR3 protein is CASQRTVQNYGYTF. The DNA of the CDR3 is TGTGCCAGCCAGAGGACAGTTCAGAACTATGGCTACACCTTC. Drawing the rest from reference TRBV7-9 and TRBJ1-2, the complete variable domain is DTGVSQNPRHKITKRGQNVTFRCDPISEHNRLYWYRQTLGQGPEFLTYFQNEAQLEKSRLLSDRFSAERPKGSFSTLEIQRTEQGDSAMYLCASQRTVQNYGYTFGSGTRLTVV.

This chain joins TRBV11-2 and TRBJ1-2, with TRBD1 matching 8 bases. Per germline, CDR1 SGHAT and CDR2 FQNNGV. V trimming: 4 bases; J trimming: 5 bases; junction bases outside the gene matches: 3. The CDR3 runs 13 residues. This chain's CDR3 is CASSSDRVYGYTF. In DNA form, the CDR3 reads TGTGCCAGCAGCTCGGACAGGGTATATGGCTACACCTTC.

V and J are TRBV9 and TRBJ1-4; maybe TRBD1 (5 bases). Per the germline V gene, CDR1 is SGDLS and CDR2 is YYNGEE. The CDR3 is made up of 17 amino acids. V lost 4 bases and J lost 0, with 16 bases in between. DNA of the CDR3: TGTGCCAGCAGCTCCCGCCCGGGGGATGCAACTAATGAAAAACTGTTTTTT. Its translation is CASSSRPGDATNEKLFF.

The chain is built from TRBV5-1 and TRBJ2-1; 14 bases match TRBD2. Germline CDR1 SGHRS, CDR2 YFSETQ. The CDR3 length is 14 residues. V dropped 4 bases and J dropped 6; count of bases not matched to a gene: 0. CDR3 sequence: CASSGTSGGNEQFF. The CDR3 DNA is TGCGCCAGCAGCGGGACTAGCGGGGGCAATGAGCAGTTCTTC.

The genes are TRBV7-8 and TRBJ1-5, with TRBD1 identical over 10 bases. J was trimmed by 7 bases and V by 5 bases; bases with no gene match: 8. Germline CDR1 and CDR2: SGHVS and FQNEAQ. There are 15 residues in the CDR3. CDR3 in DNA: TGTGCCAGCAGCCCGACTAGGGACAGGGGACAGCCCCAGCATTTT. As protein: CASSPTRDRGQPQHF.

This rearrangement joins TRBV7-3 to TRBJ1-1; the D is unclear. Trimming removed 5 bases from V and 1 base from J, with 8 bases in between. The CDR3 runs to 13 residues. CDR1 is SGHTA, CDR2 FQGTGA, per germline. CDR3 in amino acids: CASSPTRNTEAFF. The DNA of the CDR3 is TGTGCCAGCAGCCCTACTAGGAACACTGAAGCTTTCTTT.

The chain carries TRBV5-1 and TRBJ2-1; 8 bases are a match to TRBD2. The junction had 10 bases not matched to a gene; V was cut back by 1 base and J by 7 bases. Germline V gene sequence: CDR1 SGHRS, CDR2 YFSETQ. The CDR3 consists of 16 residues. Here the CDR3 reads CASSLMVAGSSNEQFF. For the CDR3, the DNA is TGCGCCAGCAGCTTGATGGTAGCGGGAAGCAGTAATGAGCAGTTCTTC.

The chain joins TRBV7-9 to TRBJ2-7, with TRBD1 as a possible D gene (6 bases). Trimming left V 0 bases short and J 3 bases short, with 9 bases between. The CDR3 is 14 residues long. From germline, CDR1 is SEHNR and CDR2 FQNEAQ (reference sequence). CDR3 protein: CASSLAGTNYEQYF. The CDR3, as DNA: TGTGCCAGCAGCTTAGCGGGGACAAACTACGAGCAGTACTTC.

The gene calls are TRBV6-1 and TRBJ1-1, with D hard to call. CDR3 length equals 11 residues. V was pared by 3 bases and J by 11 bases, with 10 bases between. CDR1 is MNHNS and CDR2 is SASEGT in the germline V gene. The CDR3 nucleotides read TGTGCCAGCAGTGATTTAGTTCCTGCTTTCTTT. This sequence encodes CASSDLVPAFF.

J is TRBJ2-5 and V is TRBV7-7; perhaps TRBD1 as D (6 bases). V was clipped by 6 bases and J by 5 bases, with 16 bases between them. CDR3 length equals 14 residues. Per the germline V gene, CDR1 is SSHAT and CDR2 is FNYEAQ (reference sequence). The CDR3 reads CASSSDRGTETQYF. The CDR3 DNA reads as TGTGCCAGCAGTTCGGATAGGGGGACGGAGACCCAGTACTTC.

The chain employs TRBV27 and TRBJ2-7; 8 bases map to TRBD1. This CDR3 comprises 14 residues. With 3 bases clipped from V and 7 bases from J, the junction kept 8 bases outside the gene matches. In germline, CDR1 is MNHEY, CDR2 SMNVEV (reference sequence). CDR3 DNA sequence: TGTGCCAGCAGTTTGGACAGGGACTTTGGGGAGCAGTACTTC. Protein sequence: CASSLDRDFGEQYF.

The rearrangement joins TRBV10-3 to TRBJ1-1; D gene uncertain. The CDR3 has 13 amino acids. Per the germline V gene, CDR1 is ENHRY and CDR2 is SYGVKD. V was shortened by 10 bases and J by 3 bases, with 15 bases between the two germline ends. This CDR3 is CATLGRIDTEAFF. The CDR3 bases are TGTGCCACGCTAGGAAGGATAGACACTGAAGCTTTCTTT.

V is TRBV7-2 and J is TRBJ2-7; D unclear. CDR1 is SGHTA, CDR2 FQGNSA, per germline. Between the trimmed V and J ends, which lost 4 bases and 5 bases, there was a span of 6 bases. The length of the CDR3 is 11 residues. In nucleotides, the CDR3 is TGTGCCAGCAGCTCTTATCACGAGCAGTACTTC. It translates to CASSSYHEQYF.

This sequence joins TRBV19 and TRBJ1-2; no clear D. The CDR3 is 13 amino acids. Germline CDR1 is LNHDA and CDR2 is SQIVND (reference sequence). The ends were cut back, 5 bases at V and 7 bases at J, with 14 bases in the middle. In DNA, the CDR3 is TGTGCCAGTAGTGAAAGCTCATGGTTTGGCTACACCTTC. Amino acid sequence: CASSESSWFGYTF.

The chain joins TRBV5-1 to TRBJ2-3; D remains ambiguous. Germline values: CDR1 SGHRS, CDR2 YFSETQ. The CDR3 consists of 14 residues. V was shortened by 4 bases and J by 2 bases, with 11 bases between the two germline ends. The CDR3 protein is CASSPLSDTDTQYF. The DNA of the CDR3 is TGCGCCAGCAGCCCCCTCTCAGACACAGATACGCAGTATTTT.

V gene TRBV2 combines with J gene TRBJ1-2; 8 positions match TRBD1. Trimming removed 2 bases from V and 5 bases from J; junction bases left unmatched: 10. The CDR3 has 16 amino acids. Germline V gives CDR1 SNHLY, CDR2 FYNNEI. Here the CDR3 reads CASSELKGQGAYGYTF. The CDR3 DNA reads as TGTGCCAGCAGTGAACTCAAAGGGCAGGGGGCATATGGCTACACCTTC.

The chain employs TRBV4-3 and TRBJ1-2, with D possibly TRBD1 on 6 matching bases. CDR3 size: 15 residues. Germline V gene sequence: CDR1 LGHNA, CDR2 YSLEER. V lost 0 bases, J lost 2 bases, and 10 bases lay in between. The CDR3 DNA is TGCGCCAGCAGCCAAGAGGGGGCAGGGAACTATGGCTACACCTTC. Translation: CASSQEGAGNYGYTF.

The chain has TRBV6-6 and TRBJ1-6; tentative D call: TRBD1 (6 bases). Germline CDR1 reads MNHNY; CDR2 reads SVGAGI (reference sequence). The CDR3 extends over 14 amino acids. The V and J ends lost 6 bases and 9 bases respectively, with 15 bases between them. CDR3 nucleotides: TGTGCCAGCAGGACACAGGGAGATAGTTCACCCCTCCACTTT. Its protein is CASRTQGDSSPLHF.

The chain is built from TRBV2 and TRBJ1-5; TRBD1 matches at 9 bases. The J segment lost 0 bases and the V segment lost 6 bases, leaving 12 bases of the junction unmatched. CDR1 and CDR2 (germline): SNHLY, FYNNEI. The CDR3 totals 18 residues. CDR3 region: CASRATGGSPYSNQPQHF. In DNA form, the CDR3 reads TGTGCCAGCAGGGCGACAGGGGGTTCCCCCTATAGCAATCAGCCCCAGCATTTT.

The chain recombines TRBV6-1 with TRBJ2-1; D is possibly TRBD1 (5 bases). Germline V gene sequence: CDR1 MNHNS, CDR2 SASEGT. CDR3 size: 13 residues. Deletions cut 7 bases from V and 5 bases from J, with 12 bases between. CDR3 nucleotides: TGTGCCAGCATTAGGCCAGGGAACAATGAGCAGTTCTTC. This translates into CASIRPGNNEQFF.

CDR3 nucleotides: TGTGCCAGCAGCTCACCCGGGACAGGGATTGTCAATGAGCAGTTCTTC. This codes for CASSSPGTGIVNEQFF. The chain joins TRBV7-3 to TRBJ2-1, with TRBD1 identical over 9 bases. The CDR3 extends over 16 amino acids. CDR1 and CDR2 (germline): SGHTA, FQGTGA. The J segment lost 6 bases and the V segment lost 4 bases, leaving 10 bases of the junction unmatched.

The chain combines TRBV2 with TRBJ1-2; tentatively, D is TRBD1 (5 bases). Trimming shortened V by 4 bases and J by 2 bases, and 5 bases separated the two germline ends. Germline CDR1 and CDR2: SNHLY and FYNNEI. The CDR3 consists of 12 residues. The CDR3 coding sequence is TGTGCCAGCAGTGGACAGAACTATGGCTACACCTTC. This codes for CASSGQNYGYTF.

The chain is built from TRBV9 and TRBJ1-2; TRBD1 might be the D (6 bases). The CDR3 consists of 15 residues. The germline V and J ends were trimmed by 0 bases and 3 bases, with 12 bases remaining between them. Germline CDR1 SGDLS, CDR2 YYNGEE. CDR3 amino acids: CASSVAYSGDYGYTF. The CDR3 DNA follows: TGTGCCAGCAGCGTAGCTTATTCAGGGGACTATGGCTACACCTTC.

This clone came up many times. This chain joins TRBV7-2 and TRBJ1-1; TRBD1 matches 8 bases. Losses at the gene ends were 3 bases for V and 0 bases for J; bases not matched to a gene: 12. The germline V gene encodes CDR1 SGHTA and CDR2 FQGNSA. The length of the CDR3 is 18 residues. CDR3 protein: CASSLRSGTGSLNTEAFF. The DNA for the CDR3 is TGTGCCAGCAGCTTGAGATCCGGGACAGGTTCTCTGAACACTGAAGCTTTCTTT. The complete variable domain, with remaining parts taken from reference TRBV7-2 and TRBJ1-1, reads GAGVSQSPSNKVTEKGKDVELRCDPISGHTALYWYRQSLGQGLEFLIYFQGNSAPDKSGLPSDRFSAERTGGSVSTLTIQRTQQEDSAVYLCASSLRSGTGSLNTEAFFGQGTRLTVV.

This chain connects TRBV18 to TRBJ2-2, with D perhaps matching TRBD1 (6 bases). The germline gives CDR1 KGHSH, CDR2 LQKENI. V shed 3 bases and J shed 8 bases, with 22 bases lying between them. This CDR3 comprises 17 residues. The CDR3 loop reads CASSPLRPTGPIGELFF. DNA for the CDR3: TGTGCCAGCTCACCTTTGAGACCAACAGGGCCGATAGGGGAGCTGTTTTTT.

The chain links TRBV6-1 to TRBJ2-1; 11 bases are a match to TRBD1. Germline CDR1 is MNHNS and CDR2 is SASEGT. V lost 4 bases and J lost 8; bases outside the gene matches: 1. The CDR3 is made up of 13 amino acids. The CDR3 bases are TGTGCCAGCAGTGGGACAGGGGGCGATGAGCAGTTCTTC. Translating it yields CASSGTGGDEQFF.

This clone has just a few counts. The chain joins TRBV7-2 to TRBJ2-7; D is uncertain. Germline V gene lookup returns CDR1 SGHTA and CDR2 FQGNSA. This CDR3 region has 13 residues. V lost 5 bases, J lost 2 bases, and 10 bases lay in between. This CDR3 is CASSANSPYEQYF. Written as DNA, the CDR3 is TGTGCCAGCAGCGCCAATAGCCCCTACGAGCAGTACTTC.

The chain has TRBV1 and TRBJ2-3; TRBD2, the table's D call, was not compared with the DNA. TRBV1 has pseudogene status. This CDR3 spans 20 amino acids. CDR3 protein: CTSSQDIGCGAESSSDTQYF. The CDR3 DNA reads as TGCACCAGCAGCCAAGATATTGGCTGCGGGGCCGAGTCCTCCTCAGATACGCAGTATTTT.